This T cell receptor beta chain was captured in a study of OX40 agonist ivuxolimab in advanced cancers. For the study at large: Every 2 weeks, ivuxolimab was infused into the patients intravenously at between 0.01 and 10 mg/kg.

V was shortened by 5 bases and J by 0 bases, with 10 bases between the two germline ends. Per germline, CDR1 SGHTA and CDR2 FQGNSA. The CDR3 loop spans 14 amino acids. Method: immunoSEQ multiplex PCR; TCRdb's copy keeps in-frame clones and lacks some. Of around 66,000 clones listed, around 90% were seen once; the top ten hold about 0.38%. Study-level results: Among patients with partial responses at 0.1-3.0 mg/kg, clonal expansion was among the lowest. What antigens the expanded peripheral T cells recognized was never established.

Blood samples were obtained at baseline, cycle 4 day 1, and cycle 7 day 1. Comment on this clone: Its antigen remains unknown.

This sequence joins TRBV7-2 and TRBJ1-2, with TRBD1 as a possible D gene (5 bases). This material consisted of CD4+ or CD8+ T cells sorted from blood, taken in a trial of the OX40 agonist ivuxolimab. The source of this sequence is an adult with an advanced solid tumor such as melanoma, head and neck, liver or kidney cancer. The CDR3 loop is CASSPTVSNYGYTF. For the CDR3, the DNA is TGTGCCAGCAGCCCGACAGTATCTAACTATGGCTACACCTTC.